This is a list of T cell receptor beta chains from one sample in a study of brain metastases from non-small cell lung cancer. Clones were read by immunoSEQ multiplex PCR, and TCRdb kept only the in-frame ones, dropping some. The sample has about 1,500 clones, around four fifths seen once. Sample: primary lung tumor tissue. Source of these receptors: a donor at least 40 years old with non-small cell lung cancer. CDR3s include the opening cysteine and the closing phenylalanine or tryptophan. D genes are given only for firm matches. Clone sizes are given selectively: once, few, many, or a class where the clone is expanded.

j_call v_call d_call clone_size cdr3_aa cdr3_nt
TRBJ2-1 TRBV2 . . CASREDTGMSQFF TGTGCCAGCAGGGAAGATACCGGGATGTCGCAGTTCTTC
TRBJ1-2 TRBV2 . . CASSEAVRGRYYGYTF TGTGCCAGCAGTGAAGCTGTCAGGGGTCGGTACTATGGCTACACCTTC
TRBJ2-3 TRBV9 TRBD2 . CASSVLSGGPLGDTQYF TGTGCCAGCAGCGTTCTTAGCGGGGGCCCTCTTGGAGATACGCAGTATTTT
TRBJ2-2 TRBV19 TRBD2 . CASTFGLAGGENTGELFF TGTGCCAGTACTTTTGGGCTAGCGGGGGGGGAAAACACCGGGGAGCTGTTTTTT
TRBJ2-7 TRBV28 . . CASINVWGAGYEQYF TGTGCCAGCATCAATGTGTGGGGGGCGGGCTACGAGCAGTACTTC
TRBJ1-2 TRBV11-1 . . CASSPGNYGYTF TGTGCCAGCAGCCCAGGGAACTATGGCTACACCTTC
TRBJ1-2 TRBV27 . . CASSLAGPQFYGYTF TGTGCCAGCAGTTTGGCAGGGCCGCAGTTCTATGGCTACACCTTC
TRBJ2-7 TRBV25-1 . . CASSSGGRTGDQSYEQYF TGTGCCAGCAGTTCGGGGGGGCGAACAGGGGACCAATCGTACGAGCAGTACTTC
TRBJ1-5 TRBV28 . . CASSLYTQPQHF TGTGCCAGCAGTTTGTATACCCAGCCCCAGCATTTT
TRBJ2-5 TRBV12-5 . . CASEFSGGWQETQYF TGTGCTAGTGAGTTCTCTGGTGGTTGGCAAGAGACCCAGTACTTC
TRBJ1-2 TRBV3-1/TRBV3-2 TRBD1 . CASSQGRGDRAHGYTF TGTGCCAGCAGCCAAGGTCGTGGGGACAGAGCTCATGGCTACACCTTC
TRBJ1-2 TRBV18 . once CASAQGVYGYTF TGTGCCAGCGCGCAGGGAGTCTATGGCTACACCTTC
TRBJ2-1 TRBV6-5 . . CASSYSGASYNEQFF TGTGCCAGCAGTTACTCCGGGGCTTCCTACAATGAGCAGTTCTTC
TRBJ1-4 TRBV28 . few CASSRHTTNEKLFF TGTGCCAGCAGTAGACATACAACTAATGAAAAACTGTTTTTT
TRBJ2-3 TRBV9 . . CASSSPLFDTQYF TGTGCCAGCAGTTCCCCTCTTTTTGATACGCAGTATTTT
TRBJ2-7 TRBV13 TRBD2 . CASSVGTPGGEQYF TGTGCCAGCAGCGTCGGGACTCCGGGGGGAGAGCAGTACTTC
TRBJ2-7 TRBV5-1 . few CASSLVGAGSYEQYF TGCGCCAGCAGCTTGGTTGGGGCAGGGTCGTACGAGCAGTACTTC
TRBJ2-5 TRBV7-2 TRBD2 few CASSPGLADGTQYF TGTGCCAGCAGCCCCGGACTAGCGGACGGGACCCAGTACTTC
TRBJ2-6 TRBV19 TRBD1 . CASSTGTARPYSGANVLTF TGTGCCAGTAGTACCGGGACAGCTCGACCGTACTCTGGGGCCAACGTCCTGACTTTC
TRBJ2-7 TRBV7-2 TRBD1 . CASSLSRDSHYEQYF TGTGCCAGCAGCCTCTCCCGGGACAGCCACTACGAGCAGTACTTC
TRBJ2-5 TRBV7-6 TRBD2 . CASSLGASGGSQETQYF TGTGCCAGCAGCTTAGGCGCTAGCGGGGGGTCCCAAGAGACCCAGTACTTC